The T cell receptor beta chain under discussion was sequenced for a study of blood T cell repertoires in COVID-19. Study-wide background: PBMCs, B-cell-depleted T cells, or T cells provided the cDNA or gDNA that made up the material.

This clone was seen a few times. V dropped 5 bases and J dropped 5; count of bases not matched to a gene: 5. This CDR3 spans 13 amino acids. Germline assignment: CDR1 MDHEN and CDR2 SYDVKM. Sequencing was performed with immunoSEQ multiplex PCR; in TCRdb, only in-frame clones are kept and a portion is missing. The table shows 200,000 or so clones, with roughly 85% occurring only once. Participants were aged 18 to 89 years, lived in around 22 US areas, and enrolled virtually. Participants' own reports of clinical history determined their cohort assignment. V is TRBV28 and J is TRBJ2-5; 7 bases agree with TRBD1. The receptor was isolated from a woman between 40 and 55 years old with acute COVID-19. Input material: PBMCs or T cells enriched from blood (not recorded which). The CDR3 DNA reads as TGTGCCAGCAGTAGGGGGCTAGGTGAGACCCAGTACTTC. It translates to CASSRGLGETQYF.